This TCR beta chain was profiled in a study of a mutant IDH1 vaccine in newly diagnosed glioma. Study at large: Patients got their first vaccination 4-6 weeks after radiotherapy alone, or with temozolomide cycles. The therapy given earlier, which was standard therapy, consisted of radiotherapy, temozolomide, or both, and most of the patients received both. Study conclusions and caveats: The occurrence of vaccine-induced immune responses was seen in around 95% of patients.

The method was immunoSEQ multiplex PCR; TCRdb's version includes in-frame clones alone and lacks a portion of them. The sample contains roughly 11,000 clones, around nine tenths of which appear only once. Time point here: week 5, during vaccination. The investigators gave 300 ug of mutant IDH1 20-mer peptide in each vaccine dose, together with topical imiquimod. This clone was observed a handful of times. Its specificity is unknown. Germline trimming cut 5 bases from V and 4 bases from J; bases unmatched to any gene: 7. The germline CDR1 and CDR2 sequences are LNHDA and SQIVND (reference sequence). CDR3 size: 15 residues.

The chain has TRBV19 and TRBJ1-2; 10 positions match TRBD1. The receptor's source is a woman between 35 and 50 years old with glioma. Some clones in this sample may be carry-over from other donors' samples. This specimen was PBMCs, taken from a glioma patient whose treatment included an IDH1 peptide vaccine. CDR3 residues: CASSPRDRGAYGYTF. The CDR3 nucleotides read TGTGCCAGTAGTCCGCGGGACAGGGGTGCCTATGGCTACACCTTC. Using reference TRBV19 and TRBJ1-2 for the parts outside the CDR3, the full variable domain is DGGITQSPKYLFRKEGQNVTLSCEQNLNHDAMYWYRQDPGQGLRLIYYSQIVNDFQKGDIAEGYSVSREKKESFPLTVTSAQKNPTAFYLCASSPRDRGAYGYTFGSGTRLTVV.